These 2 T cell receptor beta chains were all obtained from the same sample, sequenced in a study of shared clonotypes between healthy human individuals. Using immunoSEQ multiplex PCR, the repertoire was profiled, and TCRdb retains in-frame clones only, with some absent. The sample carries about 600,000 clones, roughly four fifths recorded once. The material sequenced was PBMCs. These receptors came from a woman between 35 and 50 years old in good health. Some clones in this sample may be carry-over from other donors' samples.

This clone turned up a few times. This chain joins TRBV7-8 and TRBJ1-5; the D gene is possibly TRBD1 (6 bases). V was cut by 1 base and J by 0 bases, with 13 bases left in between. The length of the CDR3 is 17 residues. Germline CDR1 reads SGHVS; CDR2 reads FQNEAQ. CDR3 region: CASSLGGQGHSNQPQHF. CDR3 coding DNA: TGTGCCAGCAGCTTAGGGGGGCAGGGGCATAGCAATCAGCCCCAGCATTTT.

The chain couples TRBV27 to TRBJ2-5; D uncertain. V lost 5 bases and J 5 bases, leaving 9 bases between the germline ends. The CDR3 has 12 residues. CDR1 is MNHEY, CDR2 SMNVEV, per germline (reference sequence). The CDR3 is CASSGYGETQYF. The CDR3 DNA follows: TGTGCCAGCAGTGGCTACGGGGAGACCCAGTACTTC.